Listed here is a single TCR beta chain. The sample comes from a study of blood T cell repertoires in COVID-19. Study in general: Both acute and convalescent COVID-19 samples were obtained from the United States, Italy and Spain. T cells, B-cell-depleted T cells, or PBMCs supplied cDNA or gDNA.

In the original workflow: Counts of nucleated cells, estimated from reference gene primer amplification, were obtained. The repertoire was sequenced with immunoSEQ multiplex PCR; TCRdb's copy has only in-frame clones and lacks some. The D gene and trimming were derived from the DNA, and the V and J assignments and clone size from that table. The sample holds about 290,000 clones, 80% to 90% seen once. Germline V lookup: CDR1 MDHEN, CDR2 SYDVKM. V was clipped by 3 bases and J by 8 bases, with 7 bases between them. The CDR3 sequence is 11 residues long. The chain combines TRBV28 with TRBJ1-1; D gene ambiguous. This sequence originates from a woman aged 25-40 years with active or convalescent COVID-19. The sequencing sample was made of peripheral blood. CDR3 nucleotides: TGTGCCAGCAGTTTGTGGCAGGAAGCTTTCTTT. Protein product: CASSLWQEAFF.